A selection of T cell receptor beta chains follows, all from one sample in a study of blood T cells in healthy people across ages. Each CDR3 protein gets one entry after TCRdb re-called the 5' RACE reads with MiXCR. The profile covers just under 900,000 distinct CDR3 sequences, with more than 25% appearing a single time and 15% to 20% taken by the ten largest. Sample: blood. The origin of the receptors is a woman older than 75 in good health. Both conserved end residues are part of each CDR3. The D gene is left open where the match is weak. Clone size is given for some rows only: seen once, a few or many times, or a class if the clone is expanded.

v_call,d_call,clone_size,j_call,cdr3_aa,cdr3_nt
TRBV20-1,NA,many,TRBJ1-2,CSVPFGTGTYGYTF,TGCAGTGTCCCTTTCGGCACAGGGACCTATGGCTACACCTTC
TRBV7-8,TRBD1,NA,TRBJ1-2,CASSLSVGGLTYGYTF,TGTGCCAGCAGCTTAAGTGTAGGGGGCCTTACTTATGGCTACACCTTC
TRBV24-1,NA,NA,TRBJ2-1,CATSDPLVRVNEQFF,TGTGCCACCAGTGACCCCCTGGTTAGGGTCAATGAGCAGTTCTTC
TRBV7-9,TRBD2,NA,TRBJ2-1,CAIKATSGDATSYNEQFF,TGTGCCATCAAGGCGACTAGCGGGGACGCAACCTCCTACAATGAGCAGTTCTTC
TRBV5-1,NA,many,TRBJ1-2,CASSLQGEGYTF,TGCGCCAGCAGCTTACAGGGAGAAGGCTACACCTTC
TRBV7-9,TRBD2,NA,TRBJ2-7,CASSMTGGAYEQYF,TGTGCCAGCAGTATGACGGGGGGGGCCTACGAGCAGTACTTC
TRBV20-1,NA,NA,TRBJ1-4,CSARPSGFEEKLFF,TGCAGTGCGAGGCCGTCCGGGTTTGAGGAAAAACTGTTTTTT
TRBV5-1,NA,many,TRBJ2-5,CASSPGSTVTQETQYF,TGCGCCAGCAGCCCCGGATCGACAGTTACACAAGAGACCCAGTACTTC
TRBV7-8,TRBD2,NA,TRBJ2-3,CASSWTSGGARGTDTQYF,TGTGCCAGCAGCTGGACTAGCGGGGGGGCCCGGGGCACAGATACGCAGTATTTT
TRBV18,NA,many,TRBJ2-7,CASSPSVGYEQYF,TGTGCCAGCTCACCATCAGTAGGGTACGAGCAGTACTTC
TRBV6-1,NA,few,TRBJ1-1,CASGQRNTEAFF,TGTGCCTCGGGCCAGCGAAACACTGAAGCTTTCTTT
TRBV18,TRBD2,NA,TRBJ2-1,CASSPPGTSTYNEQFF,TGTGCCAGCTCACCTCCCGGGACTAGCACCTACAATGAGCAGTTCTTC
TRBV6-2/TRBV6-3,NA,many,TRBJ2-5,CASQIPQETQYF,TGTGCCAGCCAAATACCCCAAGAGACCCAGTACTTC
TRBV20-1,NA,few,TRBJ2-5,CSASGREYQETQYF,TGCAGTGCTAGCGGCAGGGAGTACCAAGAGACCCAGTACTTC
TRBV12-3/TRBV12-4,TRBD1,many,TRBJ1-2,CASSRGQVRVYGYTF,TGTGCCAGCAGCCGTGGACAGGTTAGGGTCTATGGCTACACCTTC
TRBV7-9,NA,NA,TRBJ2-7,CASSLDNLGSEATYEQYF,TGTGCCAGCAGCTTAGATAATCTTGGGTCAGAAGCTACCTACGAGCAGTACTTC
TRBV12-3/TRBV12-4,TRBD2,NA,TRBJ2-4,CASSPGGPGNIQYF,TGTGCCAGCTCTCCGGGGGGGCCTGGAAACATTCAGTACTTC
TRBV7-8,TRBD2,many,TRBJ2-5,CASSYETLAGETQYF,TGTGCCAGCAGCTACGAAACGCTAGCGGGAGAGACCCAGTACTTC
TRBV7-2,NA,NA,TRBJ2-1,CASSLAVKNYNEQFF,TGTGCCAGCAGCTTAGCAGTCAAAAACTACAATGAGCAGTTCTTT
TRBV21-1,NA,NA,TRBJ2-3,CASSKEPDTQYF,TGTGCCAGCAGCAAAGAACCAGATACGCAGTATTTT
TRBV7-8,NA,NA,TRBJ2-1,CASTQGLLAYNEQFF,TGTGCCAGCACCCAGGGTCTGCTAGCTTACAATGAGCAGTTCTTC
TRBV29-1,NA,NA,TRBJ2-3,CSVTRTDTQYF,TGCAGCGTTACGCGCACAGATACGCAGTATTTT
TRBV12-3/TRBV12-4,TRBD2,NA,TRBJ2-3,CASSGVLAGTGTQYF,TGTGCCAGCAGTGGGGTCCTAGCGGGAACTGGTACGCAGTATTTT
TRBV5-1,TRBD1,NA,TRBJ2-2,CASSPGQGAVTGELFF,TGCGCCAGCAGCCCCGGACAGGGGGCGGTCACCGGGGAGCTGTTTTTT
TRBV3-1,NA,few,TRBJ2-7,CASSQGSAPLYF,TGTGCCAGCAGCCAAGGGTCCGCACCTCTGTACTTC